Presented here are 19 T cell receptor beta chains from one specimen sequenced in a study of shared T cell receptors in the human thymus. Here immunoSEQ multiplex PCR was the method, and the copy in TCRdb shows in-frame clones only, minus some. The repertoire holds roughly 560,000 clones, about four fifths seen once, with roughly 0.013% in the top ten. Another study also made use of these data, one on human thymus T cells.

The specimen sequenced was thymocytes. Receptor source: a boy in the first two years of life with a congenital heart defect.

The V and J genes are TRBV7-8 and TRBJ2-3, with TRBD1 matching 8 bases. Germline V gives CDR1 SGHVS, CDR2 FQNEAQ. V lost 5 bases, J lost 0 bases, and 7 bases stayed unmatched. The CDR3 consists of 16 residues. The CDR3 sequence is CASSNGQGKSTDTQYF. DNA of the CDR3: TGTGCCAGCAGCAACGGACAGGGAAAAAGCACAGATACGCAGTATTTT.

For the CDR3, the DNA is TGTGCCAGTAGTATATTCCCGAGGAATGAGCAGTTCTTC. Translating it yields CASSIFPRNEQFF. The gene calls are TRBV19 and TRBJ2-1; D gene unclear. The CDR3 has 13 residues. Germline V gene data show CDR1 as LNHDA and CDR2 as SQIVND (reference sequence). The V end was cut by 2 bases, the J end by 7 bases, with 9 bases between.

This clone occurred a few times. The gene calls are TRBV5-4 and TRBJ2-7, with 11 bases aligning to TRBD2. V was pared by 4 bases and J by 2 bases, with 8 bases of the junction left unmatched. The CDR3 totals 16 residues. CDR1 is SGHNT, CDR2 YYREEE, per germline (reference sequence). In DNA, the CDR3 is TGTGCCAGCAGCGCCGACGGGACTAGCGGAGCCTACGAGCAGTACTTC. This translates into CASSADGTSGAYEQYF. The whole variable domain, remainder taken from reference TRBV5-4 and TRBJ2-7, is ETGVTQSPTHLIKTRGQQVTLRCSSQSGHNTVSWYQQALGQGPQFIFQYYREEENGRGNFPPRFSGLQFPNYSSELNVNALELDDSALYLCASSADGTSGAYEQYFGPGTRLTVT.

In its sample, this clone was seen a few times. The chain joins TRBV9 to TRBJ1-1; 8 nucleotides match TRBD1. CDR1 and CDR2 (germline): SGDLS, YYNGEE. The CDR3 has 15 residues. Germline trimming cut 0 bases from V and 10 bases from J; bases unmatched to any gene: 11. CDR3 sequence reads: CASSVEETGESGAFF. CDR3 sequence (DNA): TGTGCCAGCAGCGTAGAAGAGACAGGGGAGAGTGGAGCTTTCTTT.

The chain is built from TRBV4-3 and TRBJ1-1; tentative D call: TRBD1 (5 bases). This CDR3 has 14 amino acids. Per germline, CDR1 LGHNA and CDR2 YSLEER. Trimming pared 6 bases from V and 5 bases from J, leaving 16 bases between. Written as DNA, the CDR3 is TGCGCCAGCAGACCCGGGCGGGGGGAGACTGAAGCTTTCTTT. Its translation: CASRPGRGETEAFF.

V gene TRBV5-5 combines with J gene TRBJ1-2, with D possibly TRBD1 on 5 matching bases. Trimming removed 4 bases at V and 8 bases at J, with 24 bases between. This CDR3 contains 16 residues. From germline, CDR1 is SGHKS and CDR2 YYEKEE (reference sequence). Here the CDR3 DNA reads TGTGCCAGCAGCCTCTCCTGGGCCGTTTCAGGGCGAGGCTACACCTTC. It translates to CASSLSWAVSGRGYTF.

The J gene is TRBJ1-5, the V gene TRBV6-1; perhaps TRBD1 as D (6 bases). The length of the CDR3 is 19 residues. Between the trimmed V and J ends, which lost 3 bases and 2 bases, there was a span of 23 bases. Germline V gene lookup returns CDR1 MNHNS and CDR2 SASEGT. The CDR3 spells CASSDGETRGSDGNQPQHF. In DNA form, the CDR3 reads TGTGCCAGCAGTGATGGAGAGACCAGGGGATCGGACGGCAATCAGCCCCAGCATTTT.

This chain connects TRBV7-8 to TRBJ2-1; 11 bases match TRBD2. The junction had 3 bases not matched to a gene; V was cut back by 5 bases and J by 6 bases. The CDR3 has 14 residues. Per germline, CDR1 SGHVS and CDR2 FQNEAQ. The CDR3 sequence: CASSLTSGGNEQFF. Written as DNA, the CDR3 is TGTGCCAGCAGCCTTACTAGCGGGGGCAATGAGCAGTTCTTC.

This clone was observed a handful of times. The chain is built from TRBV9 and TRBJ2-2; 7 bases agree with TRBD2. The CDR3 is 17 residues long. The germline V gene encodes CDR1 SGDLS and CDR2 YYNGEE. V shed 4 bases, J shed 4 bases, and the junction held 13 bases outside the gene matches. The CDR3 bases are TGTGCCAGCAGCCAGCGGGGAGGGGCCCCACTCACCGGGGAGCTGTTTTTT. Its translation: CASSQRGGAPLTGELFF.

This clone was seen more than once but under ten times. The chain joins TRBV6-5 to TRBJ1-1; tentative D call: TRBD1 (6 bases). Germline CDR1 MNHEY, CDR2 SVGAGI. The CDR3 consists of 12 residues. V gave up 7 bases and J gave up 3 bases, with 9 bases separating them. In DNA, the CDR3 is TGTGCCAGCAAAGGGGGGGACACTGAAGCTTTCTTT. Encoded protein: CASKGGDTEAFF.

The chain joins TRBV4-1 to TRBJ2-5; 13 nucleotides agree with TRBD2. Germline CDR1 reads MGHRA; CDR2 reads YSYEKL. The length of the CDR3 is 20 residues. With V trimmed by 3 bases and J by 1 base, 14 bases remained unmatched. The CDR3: CASSHPLGLAGARGQETQYF. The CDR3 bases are TGCGCCAGCAGCCACCCCCTTGGACTAGCGGGAGCGAGGGGCCAAGAGACCCAGTACTTC.

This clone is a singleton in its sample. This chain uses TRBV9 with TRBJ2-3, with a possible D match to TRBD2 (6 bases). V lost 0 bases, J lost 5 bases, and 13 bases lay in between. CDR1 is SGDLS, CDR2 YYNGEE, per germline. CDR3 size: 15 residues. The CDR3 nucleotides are TGTGCCAGCAGCGTAGAGGGACTCTTGAGAGATACGCAGTATTTT. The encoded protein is CASSVEGLLRDTQYF.

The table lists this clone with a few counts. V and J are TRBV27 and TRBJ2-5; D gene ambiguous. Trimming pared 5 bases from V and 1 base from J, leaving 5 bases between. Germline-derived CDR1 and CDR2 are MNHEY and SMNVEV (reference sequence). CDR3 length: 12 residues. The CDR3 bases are TGTGCCAGCAGTAGCGCCCAAGAGACCCAGTACTTC. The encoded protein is CASSSAQETQYF.

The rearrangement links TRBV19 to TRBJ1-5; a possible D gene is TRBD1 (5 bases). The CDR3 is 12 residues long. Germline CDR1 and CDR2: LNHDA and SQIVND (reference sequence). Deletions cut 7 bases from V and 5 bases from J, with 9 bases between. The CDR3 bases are TGTGCCAGTACAGGGATATATCAGCCCCAGCATTTT. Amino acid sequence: CASTGIYQPQHF.

CDR3 sequence (DNA): TGTGCCAGCAGCTTGGGGGCGGGAGAGATGCGCGAGCAGTACTTC. Its translation is CASSLGAGEMREQYF. The gene calls are TRBV5-6 and TRBJ2-7; 7 bases are a match to TRBD2. The V gene end was trimmed by 0 bases and the J gene end by 6 bases; junction bases not matched to a gene: 9. In germline, CDR1 is SGHDT, CDR2 YYEEEE. This CDR3 spans 15 amino acids. The full variable domain, its missing parts supplied by reference TRBV5-6 and TRBJ2-7, is DAGVTQSPTHLIKTRGQQVTLRCSPKSGHDTVSWYQQALGQGPQFIFQYYEEEERQRGNFPDRFSGHQFPNYSSELNVNALLLGDSALYLCASSLGAGEMREQYFGPGTRLTVT.

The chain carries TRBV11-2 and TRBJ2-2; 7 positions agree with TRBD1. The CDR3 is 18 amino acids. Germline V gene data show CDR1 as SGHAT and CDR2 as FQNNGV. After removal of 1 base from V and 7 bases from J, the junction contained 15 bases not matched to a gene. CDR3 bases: TGTGCCAGCAGCTTAGTGGCCAGGGGGTATCCCCTGGGCGGGGAGCTGTTTTTT. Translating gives CASSLVARGYPLGGELFF. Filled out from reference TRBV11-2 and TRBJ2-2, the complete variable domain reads EAGVAQSPRYKIIEKRQSVAFWCNPISGHATLYWYQQILGQGPKLLIQFQNNGVVDDSQLPKDRFSAERLKGVDSTLKIQPAKLEDSAVYLCASSLVARGYPLGGELFFGEGSRLTVL.

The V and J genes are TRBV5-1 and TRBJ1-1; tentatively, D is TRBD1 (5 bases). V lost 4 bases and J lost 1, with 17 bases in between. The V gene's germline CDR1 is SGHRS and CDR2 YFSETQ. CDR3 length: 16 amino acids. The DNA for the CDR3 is TGCGCCAGCAGCCCCCGACAGAAACCTGGGAACACTGAAGCTTTCTTT. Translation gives CASSPRQKPGNTEAFF.

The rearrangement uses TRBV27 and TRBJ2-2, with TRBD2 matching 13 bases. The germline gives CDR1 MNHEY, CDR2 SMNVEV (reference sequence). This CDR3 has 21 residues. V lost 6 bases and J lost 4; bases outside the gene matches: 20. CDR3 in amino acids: CASSDRDRKGLAGSFTGELFF. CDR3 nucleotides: TGTGCCAGCAGCGACCGGGACAGGAAGGGACTAGCGGGATCCTTCACCGGGGAGCTGTTTTTT.

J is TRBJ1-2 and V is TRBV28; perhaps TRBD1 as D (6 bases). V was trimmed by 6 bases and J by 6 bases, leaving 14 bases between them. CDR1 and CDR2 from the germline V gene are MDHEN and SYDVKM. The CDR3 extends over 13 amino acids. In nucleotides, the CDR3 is TGTGCCAGCAGCCGGACAGCTAGCCATGGCTACACCTTC. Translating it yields CASSRTASHGYTF.